This T cell receptor beta chain was sequenced for a study of PD-1 blockade in mismatch repair-deficient tumors (dated by TCRdb to 2016 to 2017). Background for the entire study: Between September 2013 and 2016, the trial enrolled roughly 85 consecutive patients with 12 mismatch repair-deficient cancer types, every one of whom had been previously treated and was progressing. Tumor-associated T cell clones were tracked in the peripheral blood of patients responding to PD-1 blockade by deep sequencing of TCR CDR3 regions. Broader findings and caveats from the paper: Clones residing in the tumor, which were often undetectable in blood before treatment, expanded quickly after pembrolizumab and then contracted, generally before radiologic responses.

For every enrolled patient, mismatch repair deficiency was confirmed by either polymerase chain reaction or immunohistochemistry. TCR sequencing was carried out for a few patients who responded to pembrolizumab therapy. Pembrolizumab PD-1 blockade was prospectively tested in advanced mismatch repair-deficient cancers, regardless of tissue of origin, in the phase II trial. Peripheral blood T cell samples were serially collected before and at multiple times after PD-1 blockade was started. Blood sampling times were reported as weeks after the first pembrolizumab dose. Receptors were amplified or captured by the immunoSEQ multiplex PCR assay. The table comes from immuneACCESS by way of TCRdb, which keeps in-frame sequences with V and J called. Part of the clones is missing from these tables; in studies checked, under half for an unresolved V gene and the rest for unknown reasons. Within this sample are about 100,000 clones, with 70% to 85% of them counted one time only. The ten largest clones represent approximately 6.5% of the sample.

As for this clone: The antigen it recognizes is unknown. No base quality values were provided; no much bigger clone lies one nucleotide off.

The TCR originated in an adult with mismatch repair-deficient cancer. The sequencing used peripheral blood, collected approximately 35 weeks after starting pembrolizumab.

The DNA sequence reads TGCGCCAGCAGAGAGGTTAGCGGGAGGGAACAAGAGACCCAGTACTTC. This encodes CASREVSGREQETQYF. The rearranged segments are TRBV10-2 and TRBJ2-5; 11 bases in the junction line up with TRBD2. From cysteine to phenylalanine, the CDR3 is 16 amino acids long. The sequence is cut down to CDR3 DNA, 48 bases in frame from base 1. CDR1 WSHSY and CDR2 SAAADI were looked up in the germline V gene. From V the trimming removes 6 bases and from J it removes 2 bases, while the gene matches leave 8 bases of the junction unaccounted for.